Listed here is a single TCR beta chain. Sequencing was performed with immunoSEQ multiplex PCR; in TCRdb, only in-frame clones are kept and a portion is missing. The table includes over 15,000 clones, about 88% detected once. J lost 6 bases, V lost 5 bases, and 5 bases had no gene match. CDR3 length: 15 amino acids. Germline V lookup: CDR1 SGHTA, CDR2 FQGNSA. Enrollment of patients from Seattle took place during active infection, with longitudinal follow-up. This sample was included in a study of blood T cell repertoires in COVID-19. In the study overall: Both acute and convalescent COVID-19 samples were obtained from the United States, Italy and Spain.

The rearrangement uses TRBV7-2 and TRBJ2-2; 11 bases are shared with TRBD2. The source of this sequence is a woman of 80 years or more with COVID-19, enrolled during active disease. The sample taken for sequencing was peripheral blood. CDR3 sequence: CASSQLAGDPGELFF. CDR3 bases: TGTGCCAGCAGCCAACTAGCGGGAGACCCCGGGGAGCTGTTTTTT.